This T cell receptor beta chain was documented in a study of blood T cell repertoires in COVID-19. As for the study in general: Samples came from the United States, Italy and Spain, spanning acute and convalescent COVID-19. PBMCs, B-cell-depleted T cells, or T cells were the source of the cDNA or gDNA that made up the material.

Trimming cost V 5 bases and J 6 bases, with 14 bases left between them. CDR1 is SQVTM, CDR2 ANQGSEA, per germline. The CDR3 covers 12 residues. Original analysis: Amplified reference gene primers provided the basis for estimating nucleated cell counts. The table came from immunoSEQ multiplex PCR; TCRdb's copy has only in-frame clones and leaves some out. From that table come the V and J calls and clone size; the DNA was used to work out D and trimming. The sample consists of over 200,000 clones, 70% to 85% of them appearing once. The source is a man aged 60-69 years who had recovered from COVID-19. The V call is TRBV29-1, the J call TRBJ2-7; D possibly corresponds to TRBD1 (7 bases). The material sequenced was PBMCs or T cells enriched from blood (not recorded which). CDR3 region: CSVYRQGGEQYF. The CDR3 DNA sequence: TGCAGCGTTTACAGACAGGGAGGCGAGCAGTACTTC.